This is a list of T cell receptor beta chains from one sample in a study of PD-1 and CTLA-4 blockade in melanoma. The data were produced by immunoSEQ multiplex PCR, yet TCRdb's version contains in-frame clones alone and is incomplete. The sample has tens of thousands of clones; 91% are singletons. This specimen consisted of CD8+ T cells from peripheral blood, obtained from a patient given anti-PD-1 treatment. These receptors all stem from a human donor with melanoma. CDR3s include the opening cysteine and the closing phenylalanine or tryptophan. The order of the fields is clone size, D gene, J gene, V gene, CDR3 protein, CDR3 DNA. D genes are given only for firm matches. Not all rows give a size; the values are once, few, many and, for expanded clones, a class.

NA,NA,TRBJ1-1,TRBV6-4,CASSASGELNTEAFF,TGTGCCAGCAGTGCCTCTGGAGAACTGAACACTGAAGCTTTCTTT
NA,TRBD2,TRBJ2-7,TRBV27,CASSLGRGGYEQYF,TGTGCCAGCTCCCTTGGGCGGGGGGGCTACGAGCAGTACTTC
NA,NA,TRBJ1-5,TRBV28,CASSLARSRGLGNQPQHF,TGTGCCAGCAGTTTAGCCCGCTCCAGGGGTCTGGGTAATCAGCCCCAGCATTTT
NA,NA,TRBJ2-7,TRBV19,CASSGRLSYEQYF,TGTGCCAGTTCCGGACGCCTCTCCTACGAGCAGTACTTC
NA,TRBD1,TRBJ1-6,TRBV5-5,CASRRVRQGPNSPLHF,TGTGCCAGCAGGCGGGTGAGACAGGGGCCAAATTCACCCCTCCACTTT
NA,NA,TRBJ2-1,TRBV12-3/TRBV12-4,CASSLWPNNEQFF,TGTGCCAGCAGTTTATGGCCTAACAATGAGCAGTTCTTC
NA,NA,TRBJ1-5,TRBV19,CASSIPSAGEMMPQHF,TGTGCCAGTAGTATTCCCTCGGCAGGGGAAATGATGCCCCAGCATTTT
NA,TRBD1,TRBJ1-1,TRBV6-6,CASSFTGDTEAFF,TGTGCCAGCAGTTTCACAGGGGACACTGAAGCTTTCTTT
few,NA,TRBJ2-7,TRBV11-2,CASSLELGSGSSYEQYF,TGTGCCAGCAGCTTAGAACTGGGATCCGGGAGCTCCTACGAGCAGTACTTC
NA,NA,TRBJ1-1,TRBV7-9,CASSFVGRENTEAFF,TGTGCCAGCAGCTTTGTGGGGCGCGAGAACACTGAAGCTTTCTTT
NA,NA,TRBJ1-1,TRBV30,CAWSLGRGVTEAFF,TGTGCCTGGAGTCTCGGACGCGGTGTGACTGAAGCTTTCTTT
NA,NA,TRBJ1-1,TRBV6-1,CASSEAWGMNTEAFF,TGTGCCAGCAGTGAAGCATGGGGTATGAACACTGAAGCTTTCTTT
few,NA,TRBJ1-5,TRBV30,CAWSVSASSNQPQHF,TGTGCCTGGAGTGTGAGTGCGAGTAGCAATCAGCCCCAGCATTTT
NA,TRBD1,TRBJ1-5,TRBV30,CAWSDRGIYQPQHF,TGTGCCTGGTCGGACAGGGGAATTTATCAGCCCCAGCATTTT
NA,NA,TRBJ2-1,TRBV28,CASIGGPFQTLDEQFF,TGTGCCAGCATCGGAGGGCCCTTCCAAACACTCGATGAGCAGTTCTTC
NA,TRBD1,TRBJ2-7,TRBV19,CASSERDRGKAYEQYF,TGTGCCAGTAGTGAGAGGGACAGGGGGAAAGCCTACGAGCAGTACTTC
NA,NA,TRBJ2-5,TRBV9,CASSVFGGGQETQYF,TGTGCCAGCAGCGTTTTTGGAGGGGGCCAAGAGACCCAGTACTTC
NA,NA,TRBJ2-7,TRBV7-9,CASSLVSYEQYF,TGTGCCAGCAGCTTAGTTAGCTACGAGCAGTACTTC
NA,NA,TRBJ2-1,TRBV2,CASSGAHNEQFF,TGTGCCAGCAGTGGGGCACACAATGAGCAGTTCTTC
NA,TRBD2,TRBJ2-1,TRBV11-2,CASSPRREGPHEQFF,TGTGCCAGCAGCCCCCGGCGGGAGGGCCCCCATGAGCAGTTCTTC
NA,NA,TRBJ1-2,TRBV6-2/TRBV6-3,CASSYSNEGLDGYTF,TGTGCCAGCAGTTACTCGAACGAGGGGCTTGATGGCTACACCTTC
NA,NA,TRBJ2-7,TRBV10-2,CASSAPLDGAGEQYF,TGCGCCAGCAGTGCCCCGCTGGACGGTGCGGGCGAGCAGTACTTC
NA,TRBD2,TRBJ2-1,TRBV5-8,CASTPAPSGRSNEQFF,TGTGCCAGCACCCCGGCCCCTAGCGGGAGGTCCAATGAGCAGTTCTTC
NA,NA,TRBJ2-7,TRBV28,CASSLTDTYEQYF,TGTGCCAGCAGTCTTACCGACACCTACGAGCAGTACTTC
NA,NA,TRBJ1-1,TRBV11-3,CASSQTGTGTEAFF,TGTGCCAGCAGCCAAACAGGGACTGGAACTGAAGCTTTCTTT
NA,TRBD1,TRBJ2-2,TRBV5-8,CASDRGRGSGELFF,TGTGCCAGCGACAGGGGACGCGGGTCCGGGGAGCTGTTTTTT
NA,NA,TRBJ2-5,TRBV24-1,CATSDLEGVEETQYF,TGTGCCACCAGTGATTTAGAAGGGGTAGAAGAGACCCAGTACTTC
NA,NA,TRBJ1-2,TRBV4-1,CASSPFPGEGAPDYYGYTF,TGCGCCAGCAGCCCCTTCCCGGGAGAGGGAGCACCTGATTACTATGGCTACACCTTC
NA,NA,TRBJ2-7,TRBV27,CASSLRGIYEQYF,TGTGCCAGCAGTTTAAGGGGGATCTACGAGCAGTACTTC
NA,NA,TRBJ2-2,TRBV11-2,CASKEFGGANTGELFF,TGTGCCAGCAAGGAGTTCGGCGGAGCGAACACCGGGGAGCTGTTTTTT
NA,NA,TRBJ1-5,TRBV28,CASSQIGDSNQPQHF,TGTGCCAGCAGCCAAATAGGGGATAGCAATCAGCCCCAGCATTTT
NA,NA,TRBJ1-2,TRBV6-5,CASSYSFGGRNYGYTF,TGTGCCAGCAGTTACTCGTTCGGGGGAAGGAACTATGGCTACACCTTC
NA,NA,TRBJ2-3,TRBV5-1,CASSRENVDTQYF,TGCGCCAGCAGCCGGGAGAACGTAGATACGCAGTATTTT
NA,NA,TRBJ1-2,TRBV30,CAWIVSLGTDGYTF,TGTGCCTGGATCGTGTCCCTGGGTACTGATGGCTACACCTTC
NA,TRBD2,TRBJ2-3,TRBV2,CASKGTLAELTQYF,TGTGCCAGCAAGGGAACCCTAGCGGAACTAACGCAGTATTTT
NA,TRBD1,TRBJ2-5,TRBV27,CASSLSFTGAEETQYF,TGTGCCAGCAGTTTGTCCTTTACAGGGGCAGAAGAGACCCAGTACTTC